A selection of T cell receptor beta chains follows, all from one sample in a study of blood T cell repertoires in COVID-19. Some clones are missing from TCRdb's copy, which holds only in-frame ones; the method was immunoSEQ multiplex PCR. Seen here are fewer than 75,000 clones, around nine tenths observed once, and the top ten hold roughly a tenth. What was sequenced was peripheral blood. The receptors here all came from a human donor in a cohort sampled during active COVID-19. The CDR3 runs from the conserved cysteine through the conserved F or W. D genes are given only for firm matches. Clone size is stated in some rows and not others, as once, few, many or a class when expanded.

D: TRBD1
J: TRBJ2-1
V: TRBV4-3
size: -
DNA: TGCGCCAGCAGCCAAGATAGGGGGCCGAGGGCCAATGAGCAGTTCTTC
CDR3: CASSQDRGPRANEQFF

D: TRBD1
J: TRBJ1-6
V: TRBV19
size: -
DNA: TGTGCCAGTAGTGCCCGGGACAGGAATTCACCCCTCCACTTT
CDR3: CASSARDRNSPLHF

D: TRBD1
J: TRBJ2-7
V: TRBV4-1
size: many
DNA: TGCGCCAGCAGCCCCGCCCCGGGACAGGGCATCGAGCAGTACTTC
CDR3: CASSPAPGQGIEQYF

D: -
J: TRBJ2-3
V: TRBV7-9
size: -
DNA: TGTGCCAGCAGCTCCCTTGCGGGGATGCAGTATTTT
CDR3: CASSSLAGMQYF

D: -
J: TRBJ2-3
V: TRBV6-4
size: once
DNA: TGTGCCAGCAGTGTTAGCAGCACAGATACGCAGTATTTT
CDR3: CASSVSSTDTQYF

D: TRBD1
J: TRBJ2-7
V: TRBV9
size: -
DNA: TGTGCCAGCAGCCGGGACAGCTCCTACGAGCAGTACTTC
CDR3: CASSRDSSYEQYF

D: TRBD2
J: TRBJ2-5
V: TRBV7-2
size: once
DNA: TGTGCCAGCAGCTTTAGCGGGGGAGAGACCCAGTACTTC
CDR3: CASSFSGGETQYF

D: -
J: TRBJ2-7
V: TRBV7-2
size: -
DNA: TGTGCCAGCAGTCCACAGAAACCGGGGACCTACGAGCAGTACTTC
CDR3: CASSPQKPGTYEQYF

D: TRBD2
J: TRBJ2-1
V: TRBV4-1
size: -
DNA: TGCGCCAGCAGCCAACAAGCGGGAAATGATGAGCAGTTCTTC
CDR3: CASSQQAGNDEQFF

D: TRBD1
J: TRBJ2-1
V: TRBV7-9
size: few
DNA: TGTGCCAGCAGCCCCCTTGGACAGGGTAGAAATGAGCAGTTCTTC
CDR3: CASSPLGQGRNEQFF

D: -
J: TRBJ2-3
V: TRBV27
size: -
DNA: TGTGCCAGCGGGAGACAGGTGGTCCCAGATACGCAGTATTTT
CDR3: CASGRQVVPDTQYF

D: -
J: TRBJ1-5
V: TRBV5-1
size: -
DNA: TGCGCCAGCAGCTTGGCTCCGTTAGGGGGCAATCAGCCCCAGCATTTT
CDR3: CASSLAPLGGNQPQHF

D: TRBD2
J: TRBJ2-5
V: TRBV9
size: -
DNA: TGTGCCAGCAGCGTAGGGGTTAGCGGGCCACAAGAGACCCAGTACTTC
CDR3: CASSVGVSGPQETQYF

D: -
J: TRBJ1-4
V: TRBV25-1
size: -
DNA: TGTGCCAGCACAGGGACTTATAATGAAAAACTGTTTTTT
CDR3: CASTGTYNEKLFF

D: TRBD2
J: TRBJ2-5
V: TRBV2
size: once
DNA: TGTGCCAGCAGTGAAGACGCGGGACAGCGGGAGGGGGACGAGACCCAGTACTTC
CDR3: CASSEDAGQREGDETQYF

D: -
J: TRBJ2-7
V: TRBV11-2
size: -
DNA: TGTGCCAGCAGCTTAGGAGCGACGGTTCCATACGAGCAGTACTTC
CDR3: CASSLGATVPYEQYF

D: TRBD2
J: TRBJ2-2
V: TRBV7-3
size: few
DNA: TGTGCCAGCAGCTCCAGAGCGGGAGCCGACACCGGGGAGCTGTTTTTT
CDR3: CASSSRAGADTGELFF

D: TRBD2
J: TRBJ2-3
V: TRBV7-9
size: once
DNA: TGTGCCAGCAGCGGGACTAGCGGCGCAGATACGCAGTATTTT
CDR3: CASSGTSGADTQYF

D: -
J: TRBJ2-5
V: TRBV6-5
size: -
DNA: TGTGCCAGCAGACACGCCGGGTACGAGACCCAGTACTTC
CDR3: CASRHAGYETQYF

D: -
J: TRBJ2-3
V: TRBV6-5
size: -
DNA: TGTGCCAGCTCACGGGGGGCCCTCACGTATACGCAGTATTTT
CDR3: CASSRGALTYTQYF

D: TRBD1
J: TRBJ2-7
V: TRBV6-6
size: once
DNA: TGTGCCAGCACCTCGTCCAGGGGGACAGGGGTTATCGAGCAGTACTTC
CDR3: CASTSSRGTGVIEQYF

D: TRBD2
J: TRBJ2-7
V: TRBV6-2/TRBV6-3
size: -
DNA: TGTGCCAGCAGTTACGGGCTAGCGGAGGCCTCCTACGAGCAGTACTTC
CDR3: CASSYGLAEASYEQYF

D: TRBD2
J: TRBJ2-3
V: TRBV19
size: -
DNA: TGTGCCAGTAGTAGGGCGGTAGCGGGAGATCCAGATACGCAGTATTTT
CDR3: CASSRAVAGDPDTQYF

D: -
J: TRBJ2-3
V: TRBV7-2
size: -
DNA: TGTGCCAGCAGCTTAGATATGGGGGGAGATACGCAGTATTTT
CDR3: CASSLDMGGDTQYF

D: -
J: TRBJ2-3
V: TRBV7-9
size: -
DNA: TGTGCCAGCAGCAACAGGGTCGGGGGCACAGATACGCAGTATTTT
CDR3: CASSNRVGGTDTQYF

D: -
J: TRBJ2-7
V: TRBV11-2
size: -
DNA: TGTGCCAGCAGCGGCGGGACTGTAACCTACGAGCAGTACTTC
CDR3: CASSGGTVTYEQYF

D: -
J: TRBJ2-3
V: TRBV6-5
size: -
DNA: TGTGCCAGCAGTTCGAACTTCGGGGATACGCAGTATTTT
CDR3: CASSSNFGDTQYF

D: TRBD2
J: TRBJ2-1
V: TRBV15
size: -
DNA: TGTGCCACCAGCAGAGATTTGACTAGCGCGAACAATGAGCAGTTCTTC
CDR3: CATSRDLTSANNEQFF

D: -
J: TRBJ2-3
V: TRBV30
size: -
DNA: TGTGCCTGGAGTGTACTCAGGGCTAGCACAGATACGCAGTATTTT
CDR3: CAWSVLRASTDTQYF

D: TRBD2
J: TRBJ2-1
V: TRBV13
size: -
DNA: TGTGCCAGCAGCCCCCGGGCTAGCGGGACAGAGATTGAGCAGTTCTTC
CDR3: CASSPRASGTEIEQFF

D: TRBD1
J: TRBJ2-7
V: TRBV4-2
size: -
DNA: TGTGCCAGCAGCCCCGGGACAGGGGGATTCATTGGTGGGAGCGGGAGACAGTACGAGCAGTACTTC
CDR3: CASSPGTGGFIGGSGRQYEQYF

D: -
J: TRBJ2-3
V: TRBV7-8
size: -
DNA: TGTGCCAGCATCGGACTTGACGGCGCCAGCACAGATACGCAGTATTTT
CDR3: CASIGLDGASTDTQYF

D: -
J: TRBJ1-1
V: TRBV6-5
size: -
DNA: TGTGCCAGCAGTTACCCCGGGAACACTGAAGCTTTCTTT
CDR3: CASSYPGNTEAFF

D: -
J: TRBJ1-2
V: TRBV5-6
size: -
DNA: TGTGCCAGCAGCGGAATACTCACAGTTAACTATGGCTACACCTTC
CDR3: CASSGILTVNYGYTF

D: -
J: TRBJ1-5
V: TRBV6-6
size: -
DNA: TGTGCCAGCGGAGGGGCGGAAAATCAGCCTCAGCATTTT
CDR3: CASGGAENQPQHF

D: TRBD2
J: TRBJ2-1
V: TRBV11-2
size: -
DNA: TGTGCCAGCAGCTTAGACCTAGCGGGAGGGCCCTACAATGAGCAGTTCTTC
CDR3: CASSLDLAGGPYNEQFF

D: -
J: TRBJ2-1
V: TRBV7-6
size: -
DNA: TGTGCCAGCAGCTTCCCTTACGGAGCAGACAATGAGCAGTTCTTC
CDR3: CASSFPYGADNEQFF

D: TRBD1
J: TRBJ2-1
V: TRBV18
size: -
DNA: TGTGCCAGCTCACCACCCGGGACAGGGGTTGGCAATGAGCAGTTCTTC
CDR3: CASSPPGTGVGNEQFF

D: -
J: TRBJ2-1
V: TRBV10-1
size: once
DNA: TGCGCCAGCAGTGGGCCAGGAGGCTCCTACAATGAGCAGTTCTTC
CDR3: CASSGPGGSYNEQFF

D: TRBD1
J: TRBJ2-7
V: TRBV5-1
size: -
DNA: TGCGCCAGCAGCAACGGACAGGGGGGCTCCTACGAGCAGTACTTC
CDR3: CASSNGQGGSYEQYF

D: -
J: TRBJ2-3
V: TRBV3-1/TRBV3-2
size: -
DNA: TGTGCCAGCAGCCAGGTGTATGCGGGGGCGGTTGATACGCAGTATTTT
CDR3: CASSQVYAGAVDTQYF

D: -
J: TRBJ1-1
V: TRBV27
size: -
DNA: TGTGCCAGCAGTTTATCCGACATGAACACTGAAGCTTTCTTT
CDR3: CASSLSDMNTEAFF

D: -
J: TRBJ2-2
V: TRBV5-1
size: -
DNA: TGCGCCAGCAGCTTGGAATCCGGGTTGAACACCGGGGAGCTGTTTTTT
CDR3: CASSLESGLNTGELFF

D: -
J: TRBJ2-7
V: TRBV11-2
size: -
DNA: TGTGCCAGCAGCGACACGACTCGGGGCTACGAGCAGTACTTC
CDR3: CASSDTTRGYEQYF

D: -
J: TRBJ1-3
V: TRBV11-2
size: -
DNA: TGTGCCAGCAGCCCTCGGGGAAACACCATATATTTT
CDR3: CASSPRGNTIYF

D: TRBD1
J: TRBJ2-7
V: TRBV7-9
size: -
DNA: TGTGCCAGCAGCTGGACAGGGCGTACCTACGAGCAGTACTTC
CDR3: CASSWTGRTYEQYF

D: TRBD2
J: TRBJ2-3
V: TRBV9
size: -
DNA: TGTGCCAGCAGCGTTGGGACTAGCGGTAGCACAGATACGCAGTATTTT
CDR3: CASSVGTSGSTDTQYF

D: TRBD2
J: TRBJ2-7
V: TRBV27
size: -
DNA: TGTGCCAGCAGTGATAGCGGGAGGACCTACGAGCAGTACTTC
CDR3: CASSDSGRTYEQYF

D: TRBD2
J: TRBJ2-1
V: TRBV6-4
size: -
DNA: TGTGCCAGCAGTCGGACTAGCGGGGCCTGGGATGAGCAGTTCTTC
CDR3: CASSRTSGAWDEQFF

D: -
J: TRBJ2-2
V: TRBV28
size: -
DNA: TGTGCCAGCAGTTTATCAGGGGTGAACACCGGGGAGCTGTTTTTT
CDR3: CASSLSGVNTGELFF

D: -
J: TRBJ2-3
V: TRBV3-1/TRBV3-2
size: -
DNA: TGTGCCAGCAGCCAAGATCTCCTAGACTCTAGCACAGATACGCAGTATTTT
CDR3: CASSQDLLDSSTDTQYF

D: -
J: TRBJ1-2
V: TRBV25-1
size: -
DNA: TGTGCCAGCAGTGCCTCTCTTGGCTACACCTTC
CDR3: CASSASLGYTF

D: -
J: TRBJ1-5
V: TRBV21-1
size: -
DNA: TGTGCCAGCAGCAAAGATGCGGTGGGGCTTTTTTGTCAGCCCCAGCATTTT
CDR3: CASSKDAVGLFCQPQHF